One and the same sample provided the 11 T cell receptor beta chains below, sequenced in a study of cytomegalovirus exposure and HLA in healthy donors (dated by TCRdb to 2015 to 2018). Library creation used the immunoSEQ multiplex PCR assay. The multiplex PCR relied on a mix of 60 forward primers for TCR Vbeta segments and 13 reverse primers for TCR Jbeta segments. TCRdb provides this immuneACCESS table in a form limited to in-frame rearrangements. Some clones are lacking; in checked studies, under half of them reflect an unresolved V gene, and why the rest are absent is not known. In this sample the table shows about 120,000 clones, about 80% of which occur a single time. Around 12% of the sample lies in the top ten. Sequencing was done on a sample of PBMCs. Source of these receptors: a woman between 40 and 50 years old in good health and CMV-seropositive.

V usage is TRBV28 and J usage is TRBJ1-1, with D uncertain. With 7 bases removed from V and 2 bases from J, the gap between germline ends came to 11 bases. This CDR3 region has 13 residues. The germline V gene has CDR1 MDHEN and CDR2 SYDVKM. The CDR3 loop is CASIRELNTEAFF. The CDR3 bases are TGTGCCAGCATCCGGGAATTAAACACTGAAGCTTTCTTT. Using reference TRBV28 and TRBJ1-1 for the parts outside the CDR3, the full variable domain is DVKVTQSSRYLVKRTGEKVFLECVQDMDHENMFWYRQDPGLGLRLIYFSYDVKMKEKGDIPEGYSVSREKKERFSLILESASTNQTSMYLCASIRELNTEAFFGQGTRLTVV.

This chain links TRBV7-9 with TRBJ1-1; D is possibly TRBD1 (6 bases). Germline CDR1 is SEHNR and CDR2 is FQNEAQ (reference sequence). Trimming pared 6 bases from V and 0 bases from J, leaving 11 bases between. This CDR3 contains 14 residues. The CDR3 here is CASRPGTLNTEAFF. In DNA form, the CDR3 reads TGTGCCAGCAGACCCGGGACATTGAACACTGAAGCTTTCTTT.

The V gene is TRBV10-2, the J gene TRBJ1-1; tentative D call: TRBD1 (5 bases). The CDR3 spans 13 residues. Germline values: CDR1 WSHSY, CDR2 SAAADI. V was pared by 8 bases and J by 5 bases, with 15 bases between. Here the CDR3 reads CASGDFTGTEAFF. The CDR3 DNA is TGCGCCAGCGGGGACTTTACCGGGACTGAAGCTTTCTTT.

This chain joins TRBV29-1 and TRBJ2-7; D may be TRBD2 (5 bases). This CDR3 has 15 amino acids. Germline values: CDR1 SQVTM, CDR2 ANQGSEA. The V and J ends lost 2 bases and 3 bases respectively, with 17 bases between them. CDR3 sequence reads: CSVELVLGRDYEQYF. In nucleotides, the CDR3 is TGCAGCGTTGAACTAGTGCTCGGACGGGACTACGAGCAGTACTTC.

V is TRBV4-1 and J is TRBJ2-7, with D possibly TRBD2 on 6 matching bases. V shed 3 bases and J shed 3 bases, with 12 bases lying between them. Germline V CDR1 and CDR2: MGHRA, YSYEKL. This CDR3 has 14 residues. The CDR3 DNA reads as TGCGCCAGCAGCCAGCGGGACGGGGACTACGAGCAGTACTTC. It yields the protein CASSQRDGDYEQYF.

This clone was detected once. The genes are TRBV27 and TRBJ2-3, with D possibly TRBD1 on 7 matching bases. The V gene's germline CDR1 is MNHEY and CDR2 SMNVEV (reference sequence). Trimming removed 0 bases from V and 8 bases from J, with 18 bases in between. CDR3 length: 16 amino acids. This CDR3 reads CASSLSRGVAPGTQYF. As DNA, the CDR3 is TGTGCCAGCAGTTTATCCAGGGGGGTAGCCCCGGGTACGCAGTATTTT.

This clone has only a few counts. The chain combines TRBV2 with TRBJ1-6, with D perhaps matching TRBD1 (5 bases). From germline, CDR1 is SNHLY and CDR2 FYNNEI. Trimming left V 10 bases short and J 7 bases short, with 14 bases between. This CDR3 spans 13 amino acids. CDR3 sequence reads: CANGPGPNSPLHF. CDR3 DNA: TGTGCCAACGGCCCAGGGCCCAATTCACCCCTCCACTTT.

V gene TRBV5-6 combines with J gene TRBJ2-7; 7 bases match TRBD1. CDR1 and CDR2 from the germline V gene are SGHDT and YYEEEE. The V segment lost 3 bases and the J segment 6 bases; nucleotides outside the gene matches: 9. The CDR3 runs to 14 residues. CDR3 DNA sequence: TGTGCCAGCAGCTGGGGACAGAACGTAGGCGAGCAGTACTTC. Its protein is CASSWGQNVGEQYF.

This chain uses TRBV7-9 with TRBJ2-7; no definite D call. This CDR3 comprises 16 residues. Trimming cost V 0 bases and J 2 bases, with 14 bases left between them. Germline lookup yields CDR1 SEHNR and CDR2 FQNEAQ (reference sequence). CDR3 protein: CASSLASGQVTYEQYF. The DNA of the CDR3 is TGTGCCAGCAGCTTAGCATCAGGCCAGGTCACCTACGAGCAGTACTTC. Using reference TRBV7-9 and TRBJ2-7 for the parts outside the CDR3, the full variable domain is DTGVSQNPRHKITKRGQNVTFRCDPISEHNRLYWYRQTLGQGPEFLTYFQNEAQLEKSRLLSDRFSAERPKGSFSTLEIQRTEQGDSAMYLCASSLASGQVTYEQYFGPGTRLTVT.

The chain employs TRBV7-2 and TRBJ1-1, with 7 bases matching TRBD1. Per the germline V gene, CDR1 is SGHTA and CDR2 is FQGNSA. V lost 5 bases to trimming and J lost 7 bases; unmatched junction nucleotides: 4. The CDR3 is 12 residues long. The CDR3 DNA reads TGTGCCAGCAGCGACCGGGACAGTGAAGCTTTCTTT. Amino acid sequence: CASSDRDSEAFF.

This clone showed up just a few times. V usage is TRBV5-1 and J usage is TRBJ2-3; 8 bases align to TRBD1. There are 16 residues in the CDR3. J was trimmed by 0 bases and V by 4 bases; bases with no gene match: 7. Germline loops: CDR1 SGHRS, CDR2 YFSETQ. The CDR3 bases are TGCGCCAGCAGCACCGGACAGGGCACTAGCACAGATACGCAGTATTTT. It encodes CASSTGQGTSTDTQYF. The full variable domain, rest sourced from reference TRBV5-1 and TRBJ2-3, is KAGVTQTPRYLIKTRGQQVTLSCSPISGHRSVSWYQQTPGQGLQFLFEYFSETQRNKGNFPGRFSGRQFSNSRSEMNVSTLELGDSALYLCASSTGQGTSTDTQYFGPGTRLTVL.